A single sample gave rise to the 19 T cell receptor beta chains below, sequenced in a study of blood T cell repertoires in COVID-19. Clones were sequenced by immunoSEQ multiplex PCR, and TCRdb holds only the in-frame ones, with some missing. The sample holds around 380,000 clones, approximately 87% seen once. Sequenced: PBMCs or T cells enriched from blood (not recorded which). These receptors were taken from a man in his thirties or forties who had recovered from COVID-19.

The chain combines TRBV27 with TRBJ1-5, with 9 bases matching TRBD1. The germline CDR1 and CDR2 sequences are MNHEY and SMNVEV (reference sequence). The V segment lost 5 bases and the J segment 4 bases; nucleotides outside the gene matches: 3. This CDR3 is built from 14 residues. The chain's CDR3 is CASSRGQGNQPQHF. In nucleotides, the CDR3 is TGTGCCAGCAGTCGAGGACAGGGGAATCAGCCCCAGCATTTT.

V is TRBV2 and J is TRBJ2-3; 12 positions agree with TRBD2. This CDR3 has 17 residues. V lost 6 bases and J lost 0; bases outside the gene matches: 7. CDR1 and CDR2 from the germline V gene are SNHLY and FYNNEI. Here the CDR3 DNA reads TGTGCCAGCAGGCTAGCGGGGGGGTTTGCGAGCACAGATACGCAGTATTTT. Translation: CASRLAGGFASTDTQYF.

V usage is TRBV6-6 and J usage is TRBJ2-5; tentative D call: TRBD1 (6 bases). Germline-derived CDR1 and CDR2 are MNHNY and SVGAGI (reference sequence). CDR3 length: 14 residues. V dropped 5 bases and J dropped 1 base, with 11 bases sitting between them. The CDR3 here is CASSLNRVQETQYF. CDR3 DNA sequence: TGTGCCAGCAGTCTTAACAGGGTCCAAGAGACCCAGTACTTC.

The chain has TRBV29-1 and TRBJ2-1; D is perhaps TRBD2 (5 bases). Trimming took off 4 bases at V and 7 bases at J, with 11 bases between the two ends. CDR1 is SQVTM and CDR2 is ANQGSEA in the germline V gene. CDR3 size: 12 residues. As DNA, the CDR3 is TGCAGCGTTGCCGCCTCGGGGAATGAGCAGTTCTTC. It translates to CSVAASGNEQFF.

A note on this clone: This specimen includes other DNA sequences encoding the same CDR3. The chain couples TRBV19 to TRBJ1-2; D remains unclear. The V and J ends lost 5 bases and 2 bases respectively, with 3 bases between them. The CDR3 is made up of 11 amino acids. CDR1 and CDR2 (germline): LNHDA, SQIVND (reference sequence). The CDR3 loop reads CASSRNYGYTF. In nucleotides, the CDR3 is TGTGCCAGTAGTCGGAACTATGGCTACACCTTC.

The chain joins TRBV19 to TRBJ2-1; 8 positions match TRBD2. V shed 1 base, J shed 6 bases, and the junction held 5 bases outside the gene matches. This CDR3 is built from 15 residues. Germline CDR1 LNHDA, CDR2 SQIVND (reference sequence). The CDR3: CASSIGQAGGNEQFF. Here the CDR3 DNA reads TGTGCCAGTAGTATAGGGCAGGCGGGGGGCAATGAGCAGTTCTTC.

The J gene is TRBJ1-5, the V gene TRBV3-1 (or the pseudogene TRBV3-2); maybe TRBD1 (5 bases). There are 17 residues in the CDR3. Trimming left V 0 bases short and J 2 bases short, with 14 bases between. The germline V gene encodes CDR1 LGHDT and CDR2 YNNKEL (reference sequence). CDR3 in DNA: TGTGCCAGCAGCCAAGATAGCCCCGGGGGGGGCAATCAGCCCCAGCATTTT. This codes for CASSQDSPGGGNQPQHF.

About this clone: In the same sample, other DNA sequences code for this CDR3. The chain joins TRBV2 to TRBJ1-4, with 7 bases matching TRBD1. Germline V lookup: CDR1 SNHLY, CDR2 FYNNEI. J lost 8 bases, V lost 6 bases, and 9 bases had no gene match. This CDR3 contains 14 residues. The CDR3 nucleotides read TGTGCCAGCAGCGTTTCAGGGGGGCGGGAAAAACTGTTTTTT. Encoded protein: CASSVSGGREKLFF. Combining the CDR3 with reference TRBV2 and TRBJ1-4 gives the whole variable domain EPEVTQTPSHQVTQMGQEVILRCVPISNHLYFYWYRQILGQKVEFLVSFYNNEISEKSEIFDDQFSVERPDGSNFTLKIRSTKLEDSAMYFCASSVSGGREKLFFGSGTQLSVL.

The V gene is TRBV30, the J gene TRBJ2-3; 9 bases line up with TRBD1. The germline CDR1 and CDR2 sequences are GTSNPN and SVGIG (reference sequence). The CDR3 covers 14 residues. The V gene end was trimmed by 5 bases and the J gene end by 8 bases; junction bases not matched to a gene: 11. CDR3 DNA sequence: TGTGCCTGGGCTCCGGGACAGGGCGTCGGTACGCAGTATTTT. This translates into CAWAPGQGVGTQYF.

This chain connects TRBV30 to TRBJ2-5, with TRBD2 as a possible D gene (6 bases). CDR1 and CDR2 from the germline V gene are GTSNPN and SVGIG (reference sequence). Trimming took off 4 bases at V and 5 bases at J, with 20 bases between the two ends. The CDR3 is 15 residues long. CDR3 DNA sequence: TGTGCCTGGACGCGGGTTACGGGAGTGCGGGAGACCCAGTACTTC. Residues: CAWTRVTGVRETQYF.

This sequence joins TRBV11-3 and TRBJ2-1; a possible D gene is TRBD2 (5 bases). V shed 5 bases and J shed 9 bases, with 11 bases lying between them. CDR1 is SGHNT, CDR2 YENEEA, per germline. The CDR3 sequence is 12 residues long. CDR3 protein: CASSREGTEQFF. In DNA, the CDR3 is TGTGCCAGCAGCCGAGAGGGCACTGAGCAGTTCTTC. Using reference TRBV11-3 and TRBJ2-1 for the parts outside the CDR3, the full variable domain is EAGVVQSPRYKIIEKKQPVAFWCNPISGHNTLYWYLQNLGQGPELLIRYENEEAVDDSQLPKDRFSAERLKGVDSTLKIQPAELGDSAVYLCASSREGTEQFFGPGTRLTVL.

The CDR3: CSASRQLAGGDTQYF. The CDR3 DNA reads as TGCAGTGCTAGTCGCCAACTAGCGGGGGGAGATACGCAGTATTTT. The V call is TRBV20-1, the J call TRBJ2-3; 12 bases align to TRBD2. The CDR3 is 15 amino acids. The trim removed 3 bases at V and 5 bases at J, leaving 6 bases unmatched. The germline gives CDR1 DFQATT, CDR2 SNEGSKA (reference sequence).

This clone occurred once. This chain connects TRBV30 to TRBJ1-1; 7 bases are a match to TRBD1. The V and J ends lost 5 bases and 0 bases, in that order; junction bases with no gene match: 0. This CDR3 comprises 12 residues. CDR1 and CDR2 (germline): GTSNPN, SVGIG (reference sequence). The CDR3 loop reads CAWGTVNTEAFF. CDR3 DNA: TGTGCCTGGGGGACAGTGAACACTGAAGCTTTCTTT.

CDR3: CASSQKTGPRGGYTF. CDR3 nucleotides: TGTGCCAGCAGCCAAAAGACCGGGCCGCGGGGTGGCTACACCTTC. The chain links TRBV3-1 (or the pseudogene TRBV3-2) to TRBJ1-2, with D unresolved. The CDR3 is made up of 15 amino acids. Germline loops: CDR1 LGHDT, CDR2 YNNKEL (reference sequence). V was trimmed by 2 bases and J by 7 bases, leaving 17 bases between them.

CDR3 sequence (DNA): TGTGCCAGCAGTTTAGCTCGGAGAGGGATATCAACTAATGAAAAACTGTTTTTT. It yields the protein CASSLARRGISTNEKLFF. This chain uses TRBV27 with TRBJ1-4; no definite D call. V was pared by 2 bases and J by 0 bases, with 16 bases between. The CDR3 has 18 residues. CDR1 is MNHEY and CDR2 is SMNVEV in the germline V gene (reference sequence).

V gene TRBV7-2 combines with J gene TRBJ2-3; a possible D gene is TRBD1 (5 bases). V was cut by 1 base and J by 2 bases, with 13 bases left in between. CDR1 is SGHTA and CDR2 is FQGNSA in the germline V gene. CDR3 size: 16 residues. The CDR3: CASSLVAQGSTDTQYF. The DNA of the CDR3 is TGTGCCAGCAGCTTAGTGGCCCAGGGTTCCACAGATACGCAGTATTTT.

V and J are TRBV2 and TRBJ2-3; TRBD2 is a possible D gene (6 bases). Germline lookup yields CDR1 SNHLY and CDR2 FYNNEI. The CDR3 spans 12 residues. The ends were cut back, 7 bases at V and 4 bases at J, with 9 bases in the middle. The CDR3 spells CASTGDSDTQYF. The CDR3, as DNA: TGTGCCAGCACGGGGGATTCAGATACGCAGTATTTT.

The chain has TRBV7-8 and TRBJ2-3; 8 bases match TRBD1. V was clipped by 4 bases and J by 3 bases; unmatched bases: 15. This CDR3 has 18 residues. The germline CDR1 and CDR2 sequences are SGHVS and FQNEAQ. The CDR3 region has the DNA TGTGCCAGCAGCTCGCTGAGGGCAGGGGGCGAGAGGACAGATACGCAGTATTTT. Translating it yields CASSSLRAGGERTDTQYF.

This clone was seen more than once but under ten times. The gene calls are TRBV30 and TRBJ1-6; no clear D. The CDR3 has 12 amino acids. The germline gives CDR1 GTSNPN, CDR2 SVGIG (reference sequence). With 1 base removed from V and 9 bases from J, the gap between germline ends came to 7 bases. The CDR3 sequence is CAWSALRSPLHF. CDR3 DNA: TGTGCCTGGAGTGCCCTTCGTTCACCCCTCCACTTT.